The rows below give T cell receptor beta chains drawn from one sample of a study of shared clonotypes between healthy human individuals. The protocol was immunoSEQ multiplex PCR, while the TCRdb copy is restricted to in-frame clones and leaves out a portion. The data contain 2,100,000 or so clones, about 94% of them singletons. Source material: naive CD4+ T cells sorted from blood. All receptors derive from a man younger than 35 in good health. Each CDR3 is given with its conserved first and last residue. D genes are given only for firm matches. The size field is filled for only some rows; it gives once, few, many or a size class.

clone_size j_call d_call v_call cdr3_aa cdr3_nt
once TRBJ2-1 TRBD2 TRBV4-1 CASSPRESGSYNEQFF TGCGCCAGCAGCCCCCGTGAGAGCGGGAGCTACAATGAGCAGTTCTTC
. TRBJ2-7 TRBD2 TRBV11-3 CASSLQAGYEQYF TGTGCCAGCAGCTTACAAGCGGGGTACGAGCAGTACTTC
. TRBJ1-2 . TRBV25-1 CASSPSGQDRYGYTF TGTGCCAGCAGTCCAAGTGGGCAGGACCGCTATGGCTACACCTTC
. TRBJ1-4 . TRBV2 CASRTRGGDEKLFF TGTGCCAGCAGGACAAGAGGAGGGGATGAAAAACTGTTTTTT
. TRBJ1-6 TRBD1 TRBV6-5 CASSYSQGDNSPLHF TGTGCCAGCAGTTACTCACAGGGGGATAATTCACCCCTCCACTTT
. TRBJ2-4 . TRBV5-3 CARKPRELAKNIQYF TGTGCCAGAAAACCCCGGGAGCTAGCCAAAAACATTCAGTACTTC
. TRBJ1-2 . TRBV28 CASRSGGGYTF TGTGCCAGCAGATCGGGGGGTGGCTACACCTTC
. TRBJ1-1 TRBD1 TRBV19 CASSGTLGTGQTEAFF TGTGCCAGTAGTGGCACCTTGGGGACAGGGCAAACTGAAGCTTTCTTT
once TRBJ1-2 TRBD1 TRBV4-3 CASSQEVSTGELNYGYTF TGCGCCAGCAGCCAAGAGGTCTCGACAGGGGAACTTAACTATGGCTACACCTTC
. TRBJ1-1 TRBD1 TRBV7-2 CASSPHRGWDTEAFF TGTGCCAGCAGCCCCCACAGGGGATGGGACACTGAAGCTTTCTTT
. TRBJ2-5 TRBD2 TRBV10-3 CAISVGGDGETQYF TGTGCCATCAGTGTGGGGGGGGATGGAGAGACCCAGTACTTC
. TRBJ2-3 . TRBV9 CASSVALKGLDTQYF TGTGCCAGCAGCGTAGCCTTAAAGGGGTTAGATACGCAGTATTTT
. TRBJ2-1 TRBD2 TRBV10-3 CAISGAGAVTGGVDEQFF TGTGCCATCAGTGGAGCGGGGGCCGTGACAGGAGGGGTGGATGAGCAGTTCTTC
. TRBJ1-2 . TRBV5-1 CASSLGDGLYGYTF TGCGCCAGCAGCTTGGGGGACGGCCTCTATGGCTACACCTTC
. TRBJ2-5 TRBD2 TRBV28 CASSLAGGLVGSETQYF TGTGCCAGCAGTCTAGCGGGGGGCCTGGTAGGATCGGAGACCCAGTACTTC
. TRBJ1-1 TRBD1 TRBV25-1 CASTRDREAFF TGTGCCAGCACCCGGGACAGGGAAGCTTTCTTT
once TRBJ1-6 . TRBV6-1 CASLERDSPLHF TGTGCCAGCCTGGAGAGGGATTCACCCCTCCACTTT
. TRBJ1-5 TRBD1 TRBV27 CASKPDRVINQPQHF TGTGCCAGCAAGCCGGACAGGGTTATAAATCAGCCCCAGCATTTT
once TRBJ1-2 . TRBV5-6 CASSLARSPGYTF TGTGCCAGCAGCTTGGCCAGGAGCCCTGGCTACACCTTC
few TRBJ1-6 . TRBV2 CARRTFYNSPLHF TGTGCCCGTCGGACGTTTTATAATTCACCCCTCCACTTT